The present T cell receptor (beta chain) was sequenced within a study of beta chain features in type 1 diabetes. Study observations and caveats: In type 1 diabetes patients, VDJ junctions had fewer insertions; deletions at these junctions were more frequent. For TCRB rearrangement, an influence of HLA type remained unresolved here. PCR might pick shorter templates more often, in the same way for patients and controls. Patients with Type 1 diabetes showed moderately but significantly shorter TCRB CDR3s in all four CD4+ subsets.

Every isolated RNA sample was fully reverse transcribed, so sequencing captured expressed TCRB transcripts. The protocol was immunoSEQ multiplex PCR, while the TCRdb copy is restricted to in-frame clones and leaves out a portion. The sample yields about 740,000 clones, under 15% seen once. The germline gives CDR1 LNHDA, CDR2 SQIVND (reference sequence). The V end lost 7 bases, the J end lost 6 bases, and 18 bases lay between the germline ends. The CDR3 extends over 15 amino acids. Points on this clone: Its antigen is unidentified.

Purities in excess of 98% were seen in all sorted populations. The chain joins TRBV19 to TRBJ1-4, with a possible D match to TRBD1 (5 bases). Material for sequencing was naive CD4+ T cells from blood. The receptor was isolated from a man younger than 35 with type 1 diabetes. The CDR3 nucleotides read TGTGCCAGTACTACCGGGACTAAGCGGCATGAAAAACTGTTTTTT. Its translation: CASTTGTKRHEKLFF. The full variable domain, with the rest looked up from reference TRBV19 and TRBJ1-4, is DGGITQSPKYLFRKEGQNVTLSCEQNLNHDAMYWYRQDPGQGLRLIYYSQIVNDFQKGDIAEGYSVSREKKESFPLTVTSAQKNPTAFYLCASTTGTKRHEKLFFGSGTQLSVL.